The 23 T cell receptor beta chains in this list originate from one sample, sequenced in a study of T cell responses to AZD1222 COVID-19 vaccine. Assay: immunoSEQ multiplex PCR; the TCRdb copy retains only in-frame clones and omits some. The sample contains some 140,000 clones, about 91% of which appear only once. The starting material was peripheral blood, obtained on day 0 of AZD1222 vaccination. These receptors originate from an adult in good health.

The chain links TRBV28 to TRBJ2-6; 8 bases are a match to TRBD2. J gave up 2 bases and V 7 bases, and 7 bases lay outside the gene matches. The germline V gene has CDR1 MDHEN and CDR2 SYDVKM. This CDR3 has 16 residues. The CDR3 here is CASISGGKAGANVLTF. As DNA, the CDR3 is TGTGCCAGCATCAGCGGGGGCAAGGCTGGGGCCAACGTCCTGACTTTC.

This clone occurred once. The chain uses TRBV15 and TRBJ2-4, with TRBD2 matching 9 bases. Germline V gene data show CDR1 as LNHNV and CDR2 as YYDKDF (reference sequence). CDR3 length equals 19 residues. V was clipped by 0 bases and J by 2 bases; unmatched bases: 11. The CDR3 loop reads CATSRDKAGGPWTKNIQYF. CDR3 nucleotide sequence: TGTGCCACCAGCAGAGATAAAGCGGGGGGTCCTTGGACCAAAAACATTCAGTACTTC.

DNA for the CDR3: TGTGCCAGCAGTGAAGATTGGCAGGGCCAGCCCCAGCATTTT. This encodes CASSEDWQGQPQHF. The J gene is TRBJ1-5, the V gene TRBV2, with D tentatively TRBD1 (5 bases). Germline V gene sequence: CDR1 SNHLY, CDR2 FYNNEI. The ends were cut back, 1 base at V and 7 bases at J, with 11 bases in the middle. The CDR3 contains 14 residues. The variable domain in full, with the rest retrieved from reference TRBV2 and TRBJ1-5, is EPEVTQTPSHQVTQMGQEVILRCVPISNHLYFYWYRQILGQKVEFLVSFYNNEISEKSEIFDDQFSVERPDGSNFTLKIRSTKLEDSAMYFCASSEDWQGQPQHFGDGTRLSIL.

The rearrangement links TRBV6-4 to TRBJ2-1, with 10 nucleotides matching TRBD2. The V gene end was trimmed by 5 bases and the J gene end by 5 bases; junction bases not matched to a gene: 12. This CDR3 contains 17 residues. Germline CDR1 reads MRHNA; CDR2 reads SNTAGT. CDR3 amino acids: CASSPAQREGPDNEQFF. In DNA form, the CDR3 reads TGTGCCAGCAGTCCAGCACAGCGGGAGGGCCCAGACAATGAGCAGTTCTTC.

The CDR3 region has the DNA TGTGCCAGCCAAGTATACCCCTACGAGCAGTACTTC. This translates into CASQVYPYEQYF. The V call is TRBV3-1 (or the pseudogene TRBV3-2), the J call TRBJ2-7; D remains unclear. Trimming cost V 8 bases and J 2 bases, with 10 bases left between them. CDR1 and CDR2 (germline): LGHDT, YNNKEL (reference sequence). CDR3 length equals 12 residues.

The chain joins TRBV19 to TRBJ2-5; the D is unclear. The CDR3 length is 10 residues. V lost 8 bases and J 9 bases, leaving 10 bases between the germline ends. The germline CDR1 and CDR2 sequences are LNHDA and SQIVND (reference sequence). This CDR3 is CASGDRAQYF. CDR3 sequence (DNA): TGTGCCAGTGGGGATAGGGCCCAGTACTTC.

This chain connects TRBV5-6 to TRBJ1-1, with 7 nucleotides matching TRBD1. The CDR3 runs to 15 residues. Germline-derived CDR1 and CDR2 are SGHDT and YYEEEE. With 3 bases clipped from V and 2 bases from J, the junction kept 7 bases outside the gene matches. CDR3 DNA sequence: TGTGCCAGCAGCTCCGGGCGACAGGGCAACACTGAAGCTTTCTTT. Protein: CASSSGRQGNTEAFF.

The chain recombines TRBV5-4 with TRBJ2-2; 7 positions match TRBD2. The CDR3 is made up of 13 amino acids. Germline V gene data show CDR1 as SGHNT and CDR2 as YYREEE (reference sequence). V trimming: 5 bases; J trimming: 6 bases; junction bases outside the gene matches: 4. The DNA for the CDR3 is TGTGCCAGCAGTTACCGGGGGGCCGGGGAGCTGTTTTTT. Protein product: CASSYRGAGELFF.

The V call is TRBV5-8, the J call TRBJ2-7, with D possibly TRBD2 on 6 matching bases. From germline, CDR1 is SGHTS and CDR2 YDEGEE. The CDR3 extends over 16 amino acids. V lost 0 bases, J lost 2 bases, and 15 bases lay in between. The chain's CDR3 is CASSLGEEGWTYEQYF. The CDR3 DNA reads TGTGCCAGCAGCTTGGGGGAGGAAGGGTGGACCTACGAGCAGTACTTC.

The V and J genes are TRBV11-3 and TRBJ2-7; D is unresolved. V was pared by 1 base and J by 0 bases, with 10 bases between. The length of the CDR3 is 15 residues. From germline, CDR1 is SGHNT and CDR2 YENEEA. CDR3 in DNA: TGTGCCAGCAGCTTAGGATTGCTAACCTCCTACGAGCAGTACTTC. Translation: CASSLGLLTSYEQYF.

V is TRBV15 and J is TRBJ1-1; the match to TRBD1 covers 7 bases. The V and J ends lost 0 bases and 6 bases, in that order; junction bases with no gene match: 7. Germline V CDR1 and CDR2: LNHNV, YYDKDF (reference sequence). This CDR3 contains 15 residues. The CDR3 is CATSRDRGQFAEAFF. The CDR3 DNA follows: TGTGCCACCAGCAGAGATCGGGGACAGTTCGCTGAAGCTTTCTTT.

The V gene is TRBV28, the J gene TRBJ1-3; D gene ambiguous. Germline CDR1 and CDR2: MDHEN and SYDVKM. With 8 bases removed from V and 8 bases from J, the gap between germline ends came to 7 bases. The CDR3 extends over 10 amino acids. The CDR3 nucleotides are TGTGCCAGCGGTGTTCACACCATATATTTT. Protein sequence: CASGVHTIYF. Combining the CDR3 with reference TRBV28 and TRBJ1-3 gives the whole variable domain DVKVTQSSRYLVKRTGEKVFLECVQDMDHENMFWYRQDPGLGLRLIYFSYDVKMKEKGDIPEGYSVSREKKERFSLILESASTNQTSMYLCASGVHTIYFGEGSWLTVV.

The chain combines TRBV29-1 with TRBJ2-2; perhaps TRBD2 as D (6 bases). This CDR3 has 13 amino acids. With 7 bases removed from V and 7 bases from J, the gap between germline ends came to 16 bases. Per germline, CDR1 SQVTM and CDR2 ANQGSEA. In DNA form, the CDR3 reads TGCAGCGCCAAATGGAGGGAGTTCGGGGAGCTGTTTTTT. Encoded protein: CSAKWREFGELFF.

This chain joins TRBV15 and TRBJ1-1; possible D gene TRBD1, 6 bases. V lost 1 base and J 1 base, leaving 13 bases between the germline ends. This CDR3 comprises 16 residues. CDR1 is LNHNV and CDR2 is YYDKDF in the germline V gene (reference sequence). The CDR3 DNA follows: TGTGCCACCAGCAGAGTCTACGGGACACCGAACACTGAAGCTTTCTTT. This sequence encodes CATSRVYGTPNTEAFF.

V usage is TRBV4-1 and J usage is TRBJ1-1; maybe TRBD1 (5 bases). The germline V gene has CDR1 MGHRA and CDR2 YSYEKL. This CDR3 is 16 amino acids long. The V end lost 4 bases, the J end lost 0 bases, and 15 bases lay between the germline ends. CDR3 protein: CASSPPGRKMNTEAFF. CDR3 nucleotide sequence: TGCGCCAGCAGCCCCCCGGGACGGAAGATGAACACTGAAGCTTTCTTT.

The rearrangement uses TRBV5-1 and TRBJ1-1, with D possibly being TRBD1 (6 bases). CDR1 and CDR2 from the germline V gene are SGHRS and YFSETQ. The CDR3 spans 14 residues. V was clipped by 4 bases and J by 2 bases, with 12 bases between them. The chain's CDR3 is CASSPTTGNTEAFF. Written as DNA, the CDR3 is TGCGCCAGCAGCCCGACGACAGGTAACACTGAAGCTTTCTTT.

The V call is TRBV5-1, the J call TRBJ1-2; D not certain. The V end lost 0 bases, the J end lost 8 bases, and 11 bases lay between the germline ends. Germline CDR1 reads SGHRS; CDR2 reads YFSETQ. This CDR3 has 13 amino acids. DNA of the CDR3: TGCGCCAGCAGCTTGGGGGGATCGGAAGGCTACACCTTC. Protein product: CASSLGGSEGYTF.

The chain employs TRBV28 and TRBJ1-1, with 7 bases aligning to TRBD1. The junction had 4 bases not matched to a gene; V was cut back by 4 bases and J by 8 bases. Germline V gives CDR1 MDHEN, CDR2 SYDVKM. This CDR3 contains 12 residues. CDR3 region: CASSSGQNEAFF. CDR3 bases: TGTGCCAGCAGTTCGGGACAGAACGAAGCTTTCTTT.

The chain recombines TRBV7-2 with TRBJ1-4, with 10 bases matching TRBD1. CDR1 and CDR2 from the germline V gene are SGHTA and FQGNSA. The CDR3 loop spans 18 amino acids. J was trimmed by 12 bases and V by 1 base; bases with no gene match: 17. CDR3 sequence (DNA): TGTGCCAGCAGCTTAGGCGCGGGCCTCCGGGACAGGGGTTCGGAACTGTTTTTT. Its protein product is CASSLGAGLRDRGSELFF.

This clone was detected only a few times. The chain combines TRBV11-3 with TRBJ2-2, with TRBD2 matching over 13 bases. The CDR3 length is 14 residues. The trim removed 8 bases at V and 6 bases at J, leaving 3 bases unmatched. Germline CDR1 is SGHNT and CDR2 is YENEEA. This CDR3 reads CASATSGGAGELFF. The CDR3 DNA reads as TGTGCCAGCGCCACTAGCGGGGGGGCCGGGGAGCTGTTTTTT.

The chain employs TRBV3-1 (or the pseudogene TRBV3-2) and TRBJ1-2; D might be TRBD1 (5 bases). Germline CDR1 LGHDT, CDR2 YNNKEL (reference sequence). The V end was cut by 1 base, the J end by 8 bases, with 8 bases between. The CDR3 length is 12 residues. The CDR3: CASSQAGGGYTF. The CDR3 DNA sequence: TGTGCCAGCAGCCAAGCCGGGGGAGGCTACACCTTC.

This clone was recorded once. The chain has TRBV28 and TRBJ1-2; 8 positions match TRBD1. V shed 5 bases and J 8 bases; nucleotides not matched to a gene: 13. The germline CDR1 and CDR2 sequences are MDHEN and SYDVKM. This CDR3 comprises 15 residues. CDR3 in DNA: TGTGCCAGCAGTCAGACAGGGGAAATTAAGTACGGCTACACCTTC. It encodes CASSQTGEIKYGYTF.

The chain has TRBV2 and TRBJ2-1; D possibly uses TRBD1 or TRBD2 (5 bases each). The germline CDR1 and CDR2 sequences are SNHLY and FYNNEI. The CDR3 runs to 13 residues. Trimming removed 6 bases at V and 1 base at J, with 7 bases between. The CDR3 DNA is TGTGCCAGCAGGGGGGATTCCTACAATGAGCAGTTCTTC. Protein: CASRGDSYNEQFF.